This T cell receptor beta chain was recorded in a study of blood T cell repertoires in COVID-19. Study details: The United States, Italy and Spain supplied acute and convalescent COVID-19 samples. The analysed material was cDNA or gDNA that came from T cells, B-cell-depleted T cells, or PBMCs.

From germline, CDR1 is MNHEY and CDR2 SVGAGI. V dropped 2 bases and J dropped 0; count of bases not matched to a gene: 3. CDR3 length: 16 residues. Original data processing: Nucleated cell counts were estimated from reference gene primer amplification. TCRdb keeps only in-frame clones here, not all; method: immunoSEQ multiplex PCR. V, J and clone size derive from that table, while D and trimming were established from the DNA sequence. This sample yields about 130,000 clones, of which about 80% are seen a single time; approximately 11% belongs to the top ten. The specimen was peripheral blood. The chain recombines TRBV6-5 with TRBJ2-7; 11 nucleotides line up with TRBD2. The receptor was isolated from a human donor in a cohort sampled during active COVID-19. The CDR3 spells CASSYGTSGDSYEQYF. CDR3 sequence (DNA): TGTGCCAGCAGTTACGGGACTAGCGGCGACTCCTACGAGCAGTACTTC.